These T cell receptor beta chains were read from a single sample in a study of blood T cell repertoires in COVID-19. Profiling relied on immunoSEQ multiplex PCR, and the TCRdb table lists in-frame clones only, not all of them. Found here are roughly 340,000 clones, roughly nine tenths of them singletons; the top ten hold over 0.95%. Sequenced material: PBMCs or T cells enriched from blood (not recorded which). The receptors shown here come from a man aged 18 to 30 who had recovered from COVID-19. CDR3s include the opening cysteine and the closing phenylalanine or tryptophan. Fields, in order: clone size, J gene, V gene, D gene, CDR3 protein, CDR3 DNA. D genes are given only for firm matches. The listing skips clone size in some rows; elsewhere it reads once, few, many or a size class.

>-|TRBJ2-7|TRBV23-1|-
CASSHSKGIRPYEQYF
TGCGCCAGCAGTCACTCGAAGGGGATAAGGCCCTACGAGCAGTACTTC
>-|TRBJ2-7|TRBV6-1|-
CASSEPNSYEQYF
TGTGCCAGCAGTGAACCCAACAGCTACGAGCAGTACTTC
>-|TRBJ1-1|TRBV5-1|TRBD1
CASSLAGGIEAFF
TGCGCCAGCAGCTTGGCAGGGGGGATTGAAGCTTTCTTT
>-|TRBJ2-2|TRBV2|-
CASSVQGVTAGELFF
TGTGCCAGCAGTGTGCAGGGTGTTACGGCCGGGGAGCTGTTTTTT
>-|TRBJ2-7|TRBV5-1|-
CASSLGDISYEQYF
TGCGCCAGCAGCTTGGGGGACATCTCCTACGAGCAGTACTTC
>-|TRBJ2-1|TRBV3-1/TRBV3-2|-
CASSQEGGPYNEQFF
TGTGCCAGCAGCCAAGAGGGGGGGCCCTACAATGAGCAGTTCTTC
>once|TRBJ1-1|TRBV12-3/TRBV12-4|-
CASSLRGDTEAFF
TGTGCCAGCAGTTTACGGGGGGACACTGAAGCTTTCTTT
>-|TRBJ2-1|TRBV2|-
CASQGLYNEQFF
TGTGCCAGCCAGGGACTGTACAATGAGCAGTTCTTC
>-|TRBJ1-2|TRBV11-2|TRBD1
CASSLGTDYGYTF
TGTGCCAGCAGCCTGGGGACAGACTATGGCTACACCTTC
>few|TRBJ2-7|TRBV28|-
CASLGVNEQYF
TGTGCCAGCCTAGGGGTAAACGAGCAGTACTTC
>-|TRBJ2-7|TRBV5-1|TRBD1
CASSLTLGTGVEQYF
TGCGCCAGCAGCCTTACATTGGGGACAGGGGTGGAGCAGTACTTC
>-|TRBJ2-2|TRBV7-2|TRBD1
CASSFDRGRELFF
TGTGCCAGCAGCTTCGACAGGGGCAGGGAGCTGTTTTTT
>-|TRBJ1-5|TRBV25-1|-
CATESGGFNQPQHF
TGTGCCACCGAATCCGGGGGTTTTAATCAGCCCCAGCATTTT
>few|TRBJ2-2|TRBV6-5|-
CASSSTGELFF
TGTGCCAGCAGTTCAACCGGGGAGCTGTTTTTT
>-|TRBJ1-5|TRBV4-1|TRBD1
CASSQSQGAGQPQHF
TGCGCCAGCAGCCAATCACAGGGGGCTGGTCAGCCCCAGCATTTT
>-|TRBJ2-1|TRBV4-1|TRBD1
CASSAGQGGEQFF
TGCGCCAGCAGCGCGGGACAGGGCGGTGAGCAGTTCTTC
>-|TRBJ1-2|TRBV12-3/TRBV12-4|-
CASTRAGDGYTF
TGTGCCAGCACCAGAGCCGGGGATGGCTACACCTTC
>-|TRBJ2-7|TRBV7-7|TRBD1
CASSPRDSYSYEQYF
TGTGCCAGCAGCCCCCGGGACAGCTACTCCTACGAGCAGTACTTC
>-|TRBJ2-1|TRBV29-1|TRBD2
CSVVLAGLNEQFF
TGCAGCGTTGTTTTAGCGGGACTCAATGAGCAGTTCTTC
>-|TRBJ2-1|TRBV7-3|-
CASSPLAGVTYNEQFF
TGTGCCAGCAGCCCCCTCGCAGGGGTAACCTACAATGAGCAGTTCTTC
>-|TRBJ2-1|TRBV5-6|-
CASSQLRLEGTVYNEQFF
TGTGCCAGCAGCCAACTCCGACTAGAAGGTACAGTTTACAATGAGCAGTTCTTC
>once|TRBJ1-2|TRBV11-2|-
CASSLETGRSGYTF
TGTGCCAGCAGCTTAGAAACAGGGCGAAGTGGCTACACCTTC
>-|TRBJ1-5|TRBV6-2/TRBV6-3|TRBD1
CASSSGGTQPQHF
TGTGCCAGCAGTTCAGGGGGCACTCAGCCCCAGCATTTT
>-|TRBJ1-1|TRBV12-1|-
CASSPEGQGNSEAFF
TGTGCCAGCAGCCCCGAGGGACAGGGTAACTCTGAAGCTTTCTTT
>-|TRBJ2-1|TRBV27|-
CASSAPGLKGNEQFF
TGTGCCAGCAGTGCACCGGGACTCAAGGGGAATGAGCAGTTCTTC
>-|TRBJ1-2|TRBV28|-
CASRKTDGYTF
TGTGCCAGCAGGAAAACGGATGGCTACACCTTC
>-|TRBJ2-1|TRBV2|-
CASSEARVYNEQFF
TGTGCCAGCAGTGAAGCCAGGGTGTACAATGAGCAGTTCTTC
>-|TRBJ1-2|TRBV4-2|-
CASSPGPTDNYGYTF
TGTGCCAGCAGCCCTGGTCCGACAGATAACTATGGCTACACCTTC
>-|TRBJ2-1|TRBV7-3|TRBD2
CASSSGLAGFDEQFF
TGTGCCAGCAGCTCGGGACTAGCGGGGTTCGATGAGCAGTTCTTC
>-|TRBJ1-6|TRBV5-5|TRBD1
CASSLPGTGNSPLHF
TGTGCCAGCAGCTTGCCCGGGACAGGGAATTCACCCCTCCACTTT
>-|TRBJ2-6|TRBV18|-
CASSPQGKNSGANVLTF
TGTGCCAGCTCACCACAGGGGAAAAACTCTGGGGCCAACGTCCTGACTTTC